What follows is one T cell receptor beta chain and its context. Its antigen is as yet unknown. These data come from a study of OX40 agonist ivuxolimab in advanced cancers. Across the study: A mean age of approximately 58 years, range about 20 to 90, was recorded, and more than 80% were male. Findings of the study overall: Nonresponders included some who also had low normalized T-cell clonal expansion.

TCRdb's table, derived via immunoSEQ multiplex PCR, lists solely in-frame clones and lacks some. The sample lists about 96,000 clones; roughly 87% were seen once. V was cut by 0 bases and J by 4 bases, with 10 bases left in between. Looked up from germline, CDR1 is MNHEY and CDR2 is SVGAGI. This CDR3 contains 15 residues. Drawing of blood for sampling happened at baseline, at cycle 4 day 1, and at cycle 7 day 1. The sequencing here drew on CD4+ or CD8+ T cells sorted from blood, taken in a trial of the OX40 agonist ivuxolimab. The rearrangement links TRBV6-5 to TRBJ1-5; D gene unclear. The TCR sequence derives from an adult with an advanced solid tumor such as melanoma, head and neck, liver or kidney cancer. The CDR3 sequence is CASSYSMWGNQPQHF. The CDR3 coding sequence is TGTGCCAGCAGTTACTCGATGTGGGGTAATCAGCCCCAGCATTTT.